The text below deals with one T cell receptor (beta chain). Its antigen target is currently unknown. No much larger clonotype is one base removed from it; base qualities were not supplied. Sorted unstimulated T cells and proliferating T cells recovered from mixed lymphocyte reactions were subjected to TCRbeta CDR3 sequencing. Fresh whole blood from ten HLA-typed healthy donors was used as the source from which PBMCs were isolated. To map where alloreactive clones came from, CD4+ non-regulatory T cells in the unstimulated state were FACS-sorted. The data belong to a study of siplizumab effects on memory and regulatory T cells (dated by TCRdb to about 2019). Context from the whole study: The study examined how the anti-CD2 antibody siplizumab affects alloreactive T-cell subsets in allogeneic mixed lymphocyte reactions built from human PBMCs.

Here is what the overall study found, with its caveats: Unstimulated naive T cells appeared to be more diverse than memory T cells, and naive cells seemed to make a substantial contribution to the alloresponse. The suppressive function of proliferating Tregs from siplizumab cultures was not functionally confirmed. Among mappable alloreactive CD4+ clones, the Treg-derived fraction averaged around 63% with siplizumab versus 25% to 30% in control reactions. Because sequences below about 10^-5 frequency were poorly captured, only a minor fraction of alloreactive clones could be mapped to unstimulated subsets. Siplizumab significantly lowered the cumulative frequency of alloreactive sequences that could be traced to unstimulated CD4+ memory T cells. For roughly 75-96% of proliferating CD4+ or CD8+ clones, no naive or memory phenotype could be assigned.

Libraries were made using the immunoSEQ multiplex PCR assay. About 9.9 x 10^4 TCR templates per sample were assayed by the deep sequencing platform. Genomic DNA extracted from sorted T cells was used for TCRbeta CDR3 sequencing. The paper's processing steps were these. The R programming language was used for clonal analysis of the TCRbeta CDR3 data. Comparing unstimulated samples against CFSE-low samples taken after the reaction was how alloreactive CD4+ and CD8+ clones were defined. By matching sequences to the repertoires of sorted unstimulated Treg and non-Treg cells, each alloreactive CD4+ clone was assigned a regulatory or non-regulatory origin. TCRdb's version of the immuneACCESS table is confined to in-frame rearrangements and falls short of the full clone set. An unresolved V gene accounts for under half of the shortfall where checked; the remainder is of unknown origin. The V and J calls and the clone size are those of that table, but D and trimming were determined from the DNA. The sample table lists 110,000 or so clones, just over 90% of them with a count of one. The ten largest clones take up around 0.15% of the sample.

Spanning cysteine to phenylalanine, the CDR3 consists of 15 amino acids. Kept here is only the CDR3 DNA, which spans 45 bases and is read in frame from base 1. CDR1 and CDR2 were assigned from the germline V gene (reference sequence) as MNHEY and SMNVEV. The junction shows trimming of 3 bases on V and 7 bases on J, plus 15 bases between the germline ends. The receptor chain draws on TRBV27 and TRBJ1-4, with TRBD1 tentatively as D gene (5 bases match). The sample taken for sequencing was non-Treg CD4+ T cells sorted from blood. The intended sense of this specimen's cell subset or site label: FACS-sorted unstimulated CD4+ non-regulatory T cells. This clonotype was sampled from a human donor in good health. The CDR3 is CASSFLGGGVEKLFF. Read as DNA, the sequence is TGTGCCAGCAGTTTTTTGGGGGGAGGAGTTGAAAAACTGTTTTTT.